The 25 T cell receptor beta chains presented below share a single source sample, sequenced in a study of T-cell memory formation after mild COVID-19. TCRdb passed the 5' RACE reads through MiXCR, listing each CDR3 protein once. The sample contains about 340,000 distinct CDR3 sequences, around 14% of which appear only once. Sequencing used PBMCs or a T cell subset sorted from them (not recorded which). Every receptor here comes from a man between 18 and 29 years old who had mild COVID-19 (a few samples of this study predate the infection). Cell type and time point are not known.

The genes are TRBV10-3 and TRBJ2-3; the D gene could be TRBD1 or TRBD2 (6 bases each). Germline CDR1 and CDR2: ENHRY and SYGVKD. Trimming took 8 bases from V and 2 from J, leaving 20 bases between them. There are 16 residues in the CDR3. CDR3 residues: CAIGSVVGGLTDTQYF. CDR3 DNA: TGTGCCATCGGGTCGGTGGTGGGGGGCCTCACAGATACGCAGTATTTT.

The V and J genes are TRBV12-5 and TRBJ2-7; D is possibly TRBD2 (5 bases). Trimming took off 6 bases at V and 0 bases at J, with 21 bases between the two ends. Germline CDR1 LGHNT, CDR2 FRNRAP. The CDR3 extends over 17 amino acids. The CDR3 region has the DNA TGTGCTAGTGGCAACCCGGGAACGAGCGGCTACTCCTACGAGCAGTACTTC. Translated, it gives CASGNPGTSGYSYEQYF.

CDR3 coding DNA: TGTGCCAGCAGCGTAGGGACTAGCGGGGCGGACACAGATACGCAGTATTTT. Amino acids: CASSVGTSGADTDTQYF. The J gene is TRBJ2-3, the V gene TRBV9; 12 bases agree with TRBD2. This CDR3 is 17 amino acids long. CDR1 and CDR2 from the germline V gene are SGDLS and YYNGEE. V gave up 0 bases and J gave up 2 bases; unmatched junction bases: 4.

J is TRBJ2-4 and V is TRBV5-4; D is tentatively TRBD1 or TRBD2 (5 bases each). V was cut by 4 bases and J by 1 base, with 15 bases left in between. Germline V gene data show CDR1 as SGHNT and CDR2 as YYREEE (reference sequence). This CDR3 has 16 amino acids. The CDR3 reads CASSPRGEPAKNIQYF. The CDR3 coding sequence is TGTGCCAGCAGCCCAAGAGGGGAGCCGGCCAAAAACATTCAGTACTTC.

The J gene is TRBJ1-2, the V gene TRBV6-5, with 12 nucleotides matching TRBD1. Trimming at V came to 4 bases and at J to 7 bases, leaving 10 bases not matched to a gene. The germline gives CDR1 MNHEY, CDR2 SVGAGI. There are 16 residues in the CDR3. The CDR3 loop reads CASSWTGTGGLGGYTF. The CDR3 bases are TGTGCCAGCAGTTGGACCGGGACAGGGGGCTTGGGTGGCTACACCTTC.

This clonotype was counted ten times or more. V usage is TRBV6-2 or TRBV6-3 and J usage is TRBJ2-1; a weak D match, TRBD1 (5 bases). The CDR3 is 14 residues long. V was trimmed by 7 bases and J by 3 bases, leaving 13 bases between them. Germline CDR1 MNHEY, CDR2 SVGEGT. In DNA form, the CDR3 reads TGTGCCAGCACCCAGGGTTGGGACTACAATGAGCAGTTCTTC. It yields the protein CASTQGWDYNEQFF.

This clonotype was counted only a few times. V and J are TRBV7-9 and TRBJ2-3, with 10 bases that match TRBD2. This CDR3 is 16 amino acids long. CDR1 is SEHNR, CDR2 FQNEAQ, per germline (reference sequence). V shed 5 bases and J 9 bases; nucleotides not matched to a gene: 14. CDR3 region: CASSPKISGGTWTQYF. Here the CDR3 DNA reads TGTGCCAGCAGCCCCAAAATTAGCGGGGGGACGTGGACGCAGTATTTT.

This clonotype was seen a handful of times. This chain connects TRBV20-1 to TRBJ1-5; 8 bases line up with TRBD1. Germline V lookup: CDR1 DFQATT, CDR2 SNEGSKA (reference sequence). There are 14 residues in the CDR3. V was pared by 5 bases and J by 3 bases, with 6 bases of the junction left unmatched. The CDR3 coding sequence is TGCAGTGCTCAAAAGACAGGGGACAATCAGCCCCAGCATTTT. Translating it yields CSAQKTGDNQPQHF.

The sample holds a few counts of this clonotype. The rearrangement joins TRBV27 to TRBJ2-2; tentatively, D is TRBD2 (6 bases). V lost 3 bases and J lost 7, with 9 bases in between. There are 13 residues in the CDR3. The germline gives CDR1 MNHEY, CDR2 SMNVEV (reference sequence). The DNA for the CDR3 is TGTGCCAGCAGTTTGGGACTTCACGGGGAGCTGTTTTTT. Its translation is CASSLGLHGELFF.

This clonotype was seen more than once but under ten times. V is TRBV7-2 and J is TRBJ2-5; D not resolved. Trimming removed 8 bases at V and 3 bases at J, with 7 bases between. CDR1 and CDR2 from the germline V gene are SGHTA and FQGNSA. The CDR3 length is 11 residues. CDR3 residues: CASPAKETQYF. The CDR3 DNA follows: TGTGCCAGCCCCGCTAAAGAGACCCAGTACTTC.

This clonotype was picked up a small number of times. This CDR3 is CASSPSGGYGEQFF. The CDR3 coding sequence is TGTGCCAGCAGTCCTAGCGGGGGGTACGGTGAGCAGTTCTTC. The chain has TRBV12-3 or TRBV12-4 and TRBJ2-1; 11 nucleotides match TRBD2. Trimming removed 5 bases from V and 9 bases from J; junction bases left unmatched: 6. The CDR3 is 14 residues long.

This clonotype appeared a few times. The chain has TRBV7-9 and TRBJ1-1; a weak D match, TRBD1 (5 bases). Germline V gene sequence: CDR1 SEHNR, CDR2 FQNEAQ (reference sequence). This CDR3 has 15 residues. V shed 5 bases and J shed 0 bases, with 13 bases lying between them. This chain's CDR3 is CASSRQGVMNTEAFF. The CDR3 bases are TGTGCCAGCAGCAGGCAAGGGGTCATGAACACTGAAGCTTTCTTT.

In this sample, this clonotype turned up a few times. The chain links TRBV5-1 to TRBJ2-1, with a tentative D call TRBD1 (5 bases). The germline CDR1 and CDR2 sequences are SGHRS and YFSETQ. The length of the CDR3 is 15 residues. V lost 0 bases, J lost 0 bases, and 7 bases lay in between. The CDR3 region has the DNA TGCGCCAGCAGCTTGGGACAGCTCTCCTACAATGAGCAGTTCTTC. Amino acid sequence: CASSLGQLSYNEQFF.

V and J are TRBV5-1 and TRBJ1-1; tentative D call: TRBD1 (5 bases). The CDR3 covers 15 residues. V was clipped by 4 bases and J by 1 base, with 14 bases between them. From germline, CDR1 is SGHRS and CDR2 YFSETQ. The CDR3 loop reads CASSPGGTGNTEAFF. In DNA, the CDR3 is TGCGCCAGCAGCCCTGGGGGGACGGGGAACACTGAAGCTTTCTTT.

In this sample, this clonotype turned up many times. This chain uses TRBV6-2 or TRBV6-3 with TRBJ2-3, with 7 bases aligning to TRBD2. CDR1 is MNHEY, CDR2 SVGEGT, per germline. V trimming: 4 bases; J trimming: 0 bases; junction bases outside the gene matches: 10. The CDR3 consists of 17 residues. The CDR3 loop is CASSSKEAGESTDTQYF. CDR3 in DNA: TGTGCCAGCAGTTCTAAGGAGGCGGGGGAGAGCACAGATACGCAGTATTTT.

The V and J genes are TRBV12-3 or TRBV12-4 and TRBJ2-7; D is ambiguous. Trimming took 3 bases from V and 6 from J, leaving 9 bases between them. The CDR3 loop spans 12 amino acids. The CDR3 bases are TGTGCCAGCAGTTTTGAGGAACCCGAGCAGTACGTC. It yields the protein CASSFEEPEQYV.

The gene calls are TRBV4-1 and TRBJ1-1; D might be TRBD1 (6 bases). V lost 0 bases and J lost 0, with 17 bases in between. This CDR3 spans 18 amino acids. Germline V gives CDR1 MGHRA, CDR2 YSYEKL. The CDR3 DNA follows: TGCGCCAGCAGCCAAGAGGGTTTAGGGGGGCCGATGAACACTGAAGCTTTCTTT. Its protein is CASSQEGLGGPMNTEAFF.

This clonotype came up many times. The chain is built from TRBV3-1 and TRBJ1-1, with D possibly matching TRBD1 (6 bases). CDR1 and CDR2 from the germline V gene are LGHDT and YNNKEL (reference sequence). The V end lost 4 bases, the J end lost 2 bases, and 8 bases lay between the germline ends. The CDR3 is 13 amino acids. CDR3: CASSRGLNTEAFF. DNA of the CDR3: TGTGCCAGCAGCCGGGGGCTTAACACTGAAGCTTTCTTT. Filled out from reference TRBV3-1 and TRBJ1-1, the complete variable domain reads DTAVSQTPKYLVTQMGNDKSIKCEQNLGHDTMYWYKQDSKKFLKIMFSYNNKELIINETVPNRFSPKSPDKAHLNLHINSLELGDSAVYFCASSRGLNTEAFFGQGTRLTVV.

This clonotype has a handful of counts. V and J are TRBV5-1 and TRBJ1-2; D possibly corresponds to TRBD1 (5 bases). The V gene lost 0 bases and the J gene lost 6 bases, with 18 bases spanning the gap. Germline loops: CDR1 SGHRS, CDR2 YFSETQ. This CDR3 comprises 16 residues. DNA for the CDR3: TGCGCCAGCAGCTTGGCCTTGGGGGGATACGGAAATGGCTACACCTTC. It is translated as CASSLALGGYGNGYTF.

V and J are TRBV7-9 and TRBJ2-1; D uncertain. Germline V gene lookup returns CDR1 SEHNR and CDR2 FQNEAQ (reference sequence). Trimming pared 5 bases from V and 6 bases from J, leaving 14 bases between. The CDR3 length is 14 residues. The chain's CDR3 is CASSGPRFPNEQFF. The CDR3 coding sequence is TGTGCCAGCAGCGGCCCCAGATTCCCCAATGAGCAGTTCTTC.

V and J are TRBV6-5 and TRBJ1-1; no definite D call. Germline V gene data show CDR1 as MNHEY and CDR2 as SVGAGI. CDR3 size: 13 residues. The V end lost 3 bases, the J end lost 5 bases, and 10 bases lay between the germline ends. Here the CDR3 reads CASSYFIGTEAFF. The CDR3 DNA reads TGTGCCAGCAGTTATTTTATTGGTACTGAAGCTTTCTTT.

This clonotype occurred a few times. This rearrangement joins TRBV29-1 to TRBJ2-4; D might be TRBD1 or TRBD2, each matching 6 bases. V shed 7 bases and J shed 3 bases, with 13 bases lying between them. This CDR3 has 13 amino acids. The germline V gene has CDR1 SQVTM and CDR2 ANQGSEA. CDR3 nucleotide sequence: TGCAGCGGTCGGGGGCTATACAAAAACATTCAGTACTTC. Translation: CSGRGLYKNIQYF.

This clonotype was picked up a small number of times. This chain links TRBV18 with TRBJ2-1, with TRBD1 as a possible D gene (5 bases). The ends were cut back, 3 bases at V and 6 bases at J, with 12 bases in the middle. The V gene's germline CDR1 is KGHSH and CDR2 LQKENI. This CDR3 contains 14 residues. CDR3 nucleotide sequence: TGTGCCAGCTCACCCTATGCCCAGGGCAATGAGCAGTTCTTC. This codes for CASSPYAQGNEQFF.

CDR3 nucleotides: TGTGCCAGCTCCCAAACTGGCGAGACGGGAAGGCATAATTCACCCCTCCACTTT. Protein: CASSQTGETGRHNSPLHF. The chain uses TRBV18 and TRBJ1-6; the D is unclear. Trimming took 6 bases from V and 5 from J, leaving 23 bases between them. CDR1 is KGHSH, CDR2 LQKENI, per germline. CDR3 length: 18 amino acids.

This clonotype came up a few times. The V gene is TRBV4-3, the J gene TRBJ1-6, with 8 bases lining up with TRBD1. V lost 4 bases, J lost 5 bases, and 4 bases stayed unmatched. The CDR3 runs to 15 residues. CDR1 and CDR2 (germline): LGHNA, YSLEER. CDR3 sequence: CASSLRDRNNSPLHF. The CDR3 DNA sequence: TGCGCCAGCAGCCTCCGGGACAGGAATAATTCACCCCTCCACTTT.